This T cell receptor (beta chain) was identified in a study of graft-versus-host responses after intestinal transplantation. The CDR3 extends over 13 amino acids. Germline loops: CDR1 GTSNPN, CDR2 SVGIG (reference sequence). V shed 5 bases, J shed 5 bases, and the junction held 8 bases outside the gene matches. Only in-frame clones appear in the TCRdb table, and some are missing; sequencing was by immunoSEQ multiplex PCR. This table holds tens of thousands of clones, around 83% found once. About this clone: Its target is unknown.

The material sequenced was unstimulated CD8+ T cells sorted from spleen or lymph node cells, taken before intestinal transplant. The TCR comes from a human donor who received an intestinal transplant. The chain is built from TRBV30 and TRBJ1-1; 7 bases agree with TRBD1. The CDR3 nucleotides are TGTGCCTGGGCCCACAGGGGTTGGACTGAAGCTTTCTTT. This sequence encodes CAWAHRGWTEAFF.